A single TCR beta chain is shown here with its context. As yet, its antigen is unknown. This sample is drawn from a study of T-cell reconstitution after alpha-beta-depleted transplantation in children. Study-level findings and limits: Newly produced T cells mostly provided counts and TCRbeta diversity after one year, as hyperexpanded clones declined.

CDR3 length equals 15 residues. V lost 5 bases and J 2 bases, leaving 17 bases between the germline ends. The germline V gene has CDR1 DFQATT and CDR2 SNEGSKA (reference sequence). TCRbeta library construction was performed incorporating unique molecular identifiers. TCRdb re-analysed the PCR reads in MiXCR, keeping a single row per CDR3 protein. This sample carries about 980,000 distinct CDR3 sequences, roughly 29% of them seen once, and the ten largest clones take around 30%. The TCR was taken from a boy in the first two years of life who had a stem cell transplant for SCID, so the T cells may come from the graft donor. The sequenced sample was PBMCs, mostly from graft donor cells, obtained 360 days after TCRalphabeta/CD19-depleted stem cell transplant. The genes are TRBV20-1 and TRBJ2-3; weak D call: TRBD1 (6 bases). This CDR3 is CSASATGYDTDTQYF. Here the CDR3 DNA reads TGCAGTGCTTCCGCCACAGGGTACGACACAGATACGCAGTATTTT.